This T cell receptor beta chain was sequenced for a study of CD8 T cells in Susac syndrome. General study points: By the study's own acknowledgment, its TCR sequencing and HLA analysis included relatively few individuals.

Random hexamers primed reverse transcription of about 0.45 to 1 ug RNA. Amplification of TCR beta CDR3 by immunoSEQ multiplex PCR spanned 54 Vbeta and 13 Jbeta. TCRdb re-derived calls from the immunoSEQ multiplex PCR reads in MiXCR, one entry per CDR3 protein. The data show 130,000 to 150,000 distinct CDR3 sequences, roughly 95% seen once. Looked up from germline, CDR1 is MGHRA and CDR2 is YSYEKL. This CDR3 spans 16 amino acids. Trimming took off 3 bases at V and 4 bases at J, with 16 bases between the two ends. Note on this clonotype: Its antigen remains unidentified.

Age- and sex-matched healthy donors served as the control group. Negative isolation yielded CD4+ and CD8+ T cells, and FACS enriched TEMRA cells. The source material was CD4+ T cells from PBMCs. V usage is TRBV4-1 and J usage is TRBJ1-5, with D perhaps TRBD1 (5 bases). The origin of this receptor is a human donor in good health. The CDR3 coding sequence is TGCGCCAGCAGCCACCCGCCCAGACAGAGAAATCAGCCCCAGCATTTT. Encoded protein: CASSHPPRQRNQPQHF.